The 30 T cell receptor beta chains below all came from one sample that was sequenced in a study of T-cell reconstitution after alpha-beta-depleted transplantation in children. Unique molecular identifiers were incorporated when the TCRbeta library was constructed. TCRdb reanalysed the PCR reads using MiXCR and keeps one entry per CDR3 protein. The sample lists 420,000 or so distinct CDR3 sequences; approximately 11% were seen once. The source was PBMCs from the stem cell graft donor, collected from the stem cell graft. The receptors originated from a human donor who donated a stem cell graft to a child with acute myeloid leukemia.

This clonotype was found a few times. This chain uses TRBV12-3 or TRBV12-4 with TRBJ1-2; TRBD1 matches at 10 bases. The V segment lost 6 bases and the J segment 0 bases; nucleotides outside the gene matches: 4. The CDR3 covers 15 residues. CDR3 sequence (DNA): TGTGCCAGCAGGCGACAGGGGGCGTCTAACTATGGCTACACCTTC. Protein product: CASRRQGASNYGYTF.

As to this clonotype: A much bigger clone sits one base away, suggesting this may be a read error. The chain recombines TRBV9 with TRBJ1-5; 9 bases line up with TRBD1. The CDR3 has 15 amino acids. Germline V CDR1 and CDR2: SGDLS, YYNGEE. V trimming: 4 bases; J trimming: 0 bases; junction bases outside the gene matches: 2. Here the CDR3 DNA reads TGTGCCAGCAGCAGACAGGGGGATAGCAATCAGCCCCAGCATTTT. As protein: CASSRQGDSNQPQHF.

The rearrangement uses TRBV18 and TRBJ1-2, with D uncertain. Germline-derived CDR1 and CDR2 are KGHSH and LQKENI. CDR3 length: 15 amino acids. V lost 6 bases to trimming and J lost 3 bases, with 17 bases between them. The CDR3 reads CASSESTESYYGYTF. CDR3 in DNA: TGTGCCAGCTCTGAGTCGACTGAGTCGTACTATGGCTACACCTTC.

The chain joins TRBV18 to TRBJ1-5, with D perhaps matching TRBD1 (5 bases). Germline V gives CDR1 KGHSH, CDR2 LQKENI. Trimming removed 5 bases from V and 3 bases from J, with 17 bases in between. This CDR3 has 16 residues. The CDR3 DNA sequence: TGTGCCAGCTCATACCCGGGACGGGGAGCCAATCAGCCCCAGCATTTT. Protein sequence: CASSYPGRGANQPQHF.

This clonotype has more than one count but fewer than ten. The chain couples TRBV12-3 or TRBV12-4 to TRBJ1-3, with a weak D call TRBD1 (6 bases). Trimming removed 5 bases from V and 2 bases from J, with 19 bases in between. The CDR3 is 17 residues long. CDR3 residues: CASSLMTGQKAGNTIYF. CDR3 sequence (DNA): TGTGCCAGCAGTCTCATGACAGGTCAGAAGGCTGGAAACACCATATATTTT.

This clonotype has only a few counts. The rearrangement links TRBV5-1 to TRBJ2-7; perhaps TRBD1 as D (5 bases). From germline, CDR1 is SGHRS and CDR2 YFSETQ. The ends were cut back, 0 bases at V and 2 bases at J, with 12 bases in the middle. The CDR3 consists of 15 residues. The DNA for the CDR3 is TGCGCCAGCAGCTTGGTCGCAGGGTCCCCCTACGAGCAGTACGTC. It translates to CASSLVAGSPYEQYV.

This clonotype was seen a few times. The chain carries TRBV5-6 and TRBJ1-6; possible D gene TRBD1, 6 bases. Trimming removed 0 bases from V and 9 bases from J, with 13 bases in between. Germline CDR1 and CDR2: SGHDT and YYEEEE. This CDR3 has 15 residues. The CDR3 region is CASSLVDRGVSPLHF. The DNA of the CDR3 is TGTGCCAGCAGCTTGGTGGACAGAGGTGTTTCACCCCTCCACTTT. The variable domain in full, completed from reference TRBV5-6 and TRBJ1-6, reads DAGVTQSPTHLIKTRGQQVTLRCSPKSGHDTVSWYQQALGQGPQFIFQYYEEEERQRGNFPDRFSGHQFPNYSSELNVNALLLGDSALYLCASSLVDRGVSPLHFGNGTRLTVT.

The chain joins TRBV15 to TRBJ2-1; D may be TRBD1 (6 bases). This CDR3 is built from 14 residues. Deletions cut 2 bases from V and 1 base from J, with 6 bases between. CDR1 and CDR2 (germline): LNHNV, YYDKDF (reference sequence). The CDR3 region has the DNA TGTGCCACCAGCAGACAGGGGTCCTACAATGAGCAGTTCTTC. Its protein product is CATSRQGSYNEQFF.

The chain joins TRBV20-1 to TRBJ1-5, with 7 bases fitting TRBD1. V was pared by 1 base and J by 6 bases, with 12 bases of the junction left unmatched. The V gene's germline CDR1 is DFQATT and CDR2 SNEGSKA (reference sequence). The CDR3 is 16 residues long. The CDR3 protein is CSARGRAGRGGQPQHF. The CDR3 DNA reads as TGCAGTGCTAGAGGTAGGGCCGGCAGGGGGGGTCAGCCCCAGCATTTT.

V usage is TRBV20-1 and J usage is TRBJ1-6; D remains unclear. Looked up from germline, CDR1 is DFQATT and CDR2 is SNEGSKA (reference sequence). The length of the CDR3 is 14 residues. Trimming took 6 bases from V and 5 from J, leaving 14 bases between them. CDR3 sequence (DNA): TGCAGTGCCTACTGGAAGGGTAATAATTCACCCCTCCACTTT. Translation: CSAYWKGNNSPLHF.

CDR3 sequence (DNA): TGTGCTAGTGGTTTGGTACTCGGCAGCTTTGGGAACACTGAAGCTTTCTTT. Its translation: CASGLVLGSFGNTEAFF. The genes are TRBV12-5 and TRBJ1-1; D remains ambiguous. Germline loops: CDR1 LGHNT, CDR2 FRNRAP. This CDR3 is 17 amino acids long. Between the trimmed V and J ends, which lost 0 bases and 1 base, there was a span of 15 bases. Full variable domain (outside the CDR3, taken from reference TRBV12-5 and TRBJ1-1): DARVTQTPRHKVTEMGQEVTMRCQPILGHNTVFWYRQTMMQGLELLAYFRNRAPLDDSGMPKDRFSAEMPDATLATLKIQPSEPRDSAVYFCASGLVLGSFGNTEAFFGQGTRLTVV.

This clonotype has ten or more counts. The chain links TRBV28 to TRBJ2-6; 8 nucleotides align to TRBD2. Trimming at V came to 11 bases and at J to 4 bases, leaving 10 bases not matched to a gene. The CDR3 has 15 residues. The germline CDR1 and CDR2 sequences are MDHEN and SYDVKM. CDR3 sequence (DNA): TGTGCCGCTGGGGGACTAGTTGGCGGGGCCAACGTCCTGACTTTC. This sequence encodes CAAGGLVGGANVLTF. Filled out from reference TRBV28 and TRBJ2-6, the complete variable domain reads DVKVTQSSRYLVKRTGEKVFLECVQDMDHENMFWYRQDPGLGLRLIYFSYDVKMKEKGDIPEGYSVSREKKERFSLILESASTNQTSMYLCAAGGLVGGANVLTFGAGSRLTVL.

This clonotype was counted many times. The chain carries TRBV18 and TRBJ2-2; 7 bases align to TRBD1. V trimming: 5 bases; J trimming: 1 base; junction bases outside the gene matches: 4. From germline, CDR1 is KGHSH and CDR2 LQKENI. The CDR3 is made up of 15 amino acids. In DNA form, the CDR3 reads TGTGCCAGCTCAAAACAGGGGCAGAACACCGGGGAGCTGTTTTTT. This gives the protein CASSKQGQNTGELFF.

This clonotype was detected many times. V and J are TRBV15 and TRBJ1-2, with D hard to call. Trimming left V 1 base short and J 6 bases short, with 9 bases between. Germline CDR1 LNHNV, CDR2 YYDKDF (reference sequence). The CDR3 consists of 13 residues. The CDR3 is CATSRGDFDGYTF. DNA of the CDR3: TGTGCCACCAGCAGAGGGGATTTCGATGGCTACACCTTC.

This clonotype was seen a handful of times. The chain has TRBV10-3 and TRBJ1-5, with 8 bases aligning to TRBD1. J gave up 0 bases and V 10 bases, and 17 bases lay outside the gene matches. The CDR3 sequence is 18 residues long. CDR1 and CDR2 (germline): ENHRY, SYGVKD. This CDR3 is CATRTGRQGILSNQPQHF. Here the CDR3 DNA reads TGTGCCACTAGGACGGGGAGACAGGGGATCCTTAGCAATCAGCCCCAGCATTTT.

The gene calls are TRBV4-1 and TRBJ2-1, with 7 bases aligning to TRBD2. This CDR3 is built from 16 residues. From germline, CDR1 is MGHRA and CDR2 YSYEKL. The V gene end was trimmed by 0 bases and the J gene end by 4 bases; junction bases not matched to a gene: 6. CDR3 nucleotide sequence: TGCGCCAGCAGCCAAGATGGACTAGTTCCGTACAATGAGCAGTTCTTC. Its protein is CASSQDGLVPYNEQFF.

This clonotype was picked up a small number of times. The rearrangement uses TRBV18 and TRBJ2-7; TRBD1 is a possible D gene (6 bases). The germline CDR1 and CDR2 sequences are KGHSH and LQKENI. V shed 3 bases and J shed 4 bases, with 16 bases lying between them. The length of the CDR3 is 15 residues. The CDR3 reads CASSPSRTDPYEQYF. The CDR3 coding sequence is TGTGCCAGCTCACCTTCCAGGACAGACCCTTACGAGCAGTACTTC.

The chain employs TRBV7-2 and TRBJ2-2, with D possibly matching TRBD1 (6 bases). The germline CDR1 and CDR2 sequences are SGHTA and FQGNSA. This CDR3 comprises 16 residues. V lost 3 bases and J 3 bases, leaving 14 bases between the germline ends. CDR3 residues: CASSLIPGQHTGELFF. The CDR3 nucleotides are TGTGCCAGCAGCTTGATTCCGGGACAACACACCGGGGAGCTGTTTTTT.

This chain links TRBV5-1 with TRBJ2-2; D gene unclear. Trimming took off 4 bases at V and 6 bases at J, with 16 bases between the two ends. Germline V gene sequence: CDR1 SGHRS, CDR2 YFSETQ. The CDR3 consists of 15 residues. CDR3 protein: CASSQTPVGPGELFF. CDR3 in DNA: TGCGCCAGCAGCCAAACCCCCGTGGGCCCCGGGGAGCTGTTTTTT.

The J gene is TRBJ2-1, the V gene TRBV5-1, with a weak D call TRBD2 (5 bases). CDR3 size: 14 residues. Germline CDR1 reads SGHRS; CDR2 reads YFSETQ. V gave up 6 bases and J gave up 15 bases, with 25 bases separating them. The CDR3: CASTQLRVFGLWFF. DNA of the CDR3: TGCGCCAGCACCCAACTTCGGGTATTTGGACTCTGGTTCTTC.

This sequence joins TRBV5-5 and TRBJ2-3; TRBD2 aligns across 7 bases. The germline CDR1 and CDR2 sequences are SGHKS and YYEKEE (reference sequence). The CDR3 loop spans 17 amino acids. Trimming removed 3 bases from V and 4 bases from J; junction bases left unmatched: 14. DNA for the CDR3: TGTGCCAGCAGCTCCTCCGGAGGGGAGGGGTTCCCAGATACGCAGTATTTT. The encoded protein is CASSSSGGEGFPDTQYF.

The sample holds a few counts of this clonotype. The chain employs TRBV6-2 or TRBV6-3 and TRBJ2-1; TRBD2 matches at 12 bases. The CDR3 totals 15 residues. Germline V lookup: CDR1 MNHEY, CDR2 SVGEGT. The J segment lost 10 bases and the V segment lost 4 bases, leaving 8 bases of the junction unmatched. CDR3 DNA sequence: TGTGCCAGCAGTTTGACTAGCGGGAGAACCGAGGAGCAGTTCTTC. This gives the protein CASSLTSGRTEEQFF.

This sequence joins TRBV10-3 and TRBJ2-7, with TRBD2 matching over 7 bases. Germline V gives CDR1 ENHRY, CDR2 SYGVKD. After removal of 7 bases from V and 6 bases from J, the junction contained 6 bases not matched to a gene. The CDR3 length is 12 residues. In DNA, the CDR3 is TGTGCCATCACGACTAGCCTGGGCGAGCAGTACTTC. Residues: CAITTSLGEQYF.

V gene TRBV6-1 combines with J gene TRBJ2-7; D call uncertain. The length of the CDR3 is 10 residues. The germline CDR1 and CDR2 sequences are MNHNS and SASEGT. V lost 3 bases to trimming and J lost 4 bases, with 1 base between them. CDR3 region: CASSEYEQYF. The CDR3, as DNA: TGTGCCAGCAGTGAGTACGAGCAGTACTTC.

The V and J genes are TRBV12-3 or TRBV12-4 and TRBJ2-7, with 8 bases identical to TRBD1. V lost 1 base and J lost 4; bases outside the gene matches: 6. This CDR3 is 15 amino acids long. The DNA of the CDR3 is TGTGCCAGCAGTTTAGGGCAGGGGGCAGGATACGAGCAGTACGTC. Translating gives CASSLGQGAGYEQYV.

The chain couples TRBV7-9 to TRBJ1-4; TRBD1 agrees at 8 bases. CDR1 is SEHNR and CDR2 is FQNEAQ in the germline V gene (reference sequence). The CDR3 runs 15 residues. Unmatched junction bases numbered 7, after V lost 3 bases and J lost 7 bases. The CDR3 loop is CASSFGQGGGEKLFF. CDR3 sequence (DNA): TGTGCCAGCAGCTTCGGACAGGGTGGAGGTGAAAAACTGTTTTTT.

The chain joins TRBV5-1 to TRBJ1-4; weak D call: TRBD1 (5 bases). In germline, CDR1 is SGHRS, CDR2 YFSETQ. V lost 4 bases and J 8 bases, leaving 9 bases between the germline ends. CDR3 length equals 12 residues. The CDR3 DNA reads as TGCGCCAGCAGCGGGGACTTAGAAAAACTGTTTTTT. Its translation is CASSGDLEKLFF.

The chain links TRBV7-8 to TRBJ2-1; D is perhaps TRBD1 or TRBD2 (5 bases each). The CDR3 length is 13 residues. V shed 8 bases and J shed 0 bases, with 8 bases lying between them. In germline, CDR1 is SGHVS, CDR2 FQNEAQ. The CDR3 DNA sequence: TGTGCCAGCGAGGGGAGCTCCTACAATGAGCAGTTCTTC. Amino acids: CASEGSSYNEQFF.

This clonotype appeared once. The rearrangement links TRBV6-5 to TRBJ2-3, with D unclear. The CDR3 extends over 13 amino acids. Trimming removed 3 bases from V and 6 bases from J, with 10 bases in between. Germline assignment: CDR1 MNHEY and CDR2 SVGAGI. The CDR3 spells CASSYGSSDTQYF. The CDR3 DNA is TGTGCCAGCAGTTATGGGTCGAGTGATACGCAGTATTTT.

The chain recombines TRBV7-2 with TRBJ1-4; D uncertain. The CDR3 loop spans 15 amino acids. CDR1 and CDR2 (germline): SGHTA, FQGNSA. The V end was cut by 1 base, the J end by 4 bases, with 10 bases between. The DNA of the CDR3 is TGTGCCAGCAGCTTAGGGGTCAGCATTAATGAAAAACTGTTTTTT. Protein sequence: CASSLGVSINEKLFF.